These 7 T cell receptor beta chains were sequenced from one sample in a study of Ad26.COV2.S vaccination and SARS-CoV-2 variants. Assay: immunoSEQ multiplex PCR; the TCRdb copy retains only in-frame clones and omits some. In the table there are roughly 500,000 clones, around 88% of which are singletons. Regarding treatment: roughly 19 received Ad26.COV2.S at low or high dose, single or two shots; about 5 received placebo; per-sample allocation not given. The study sampled participants on day 63 after the first vaccine or placebo injection. Material: peripheral blood, obtained in a trial of Ad26.COV2.S vaccine versus placebo. All receptors derive from a person between 18 and 59 years old who received the Ad26.COV2.S COVID-19 vaccine or a placebo.

The chain recombines TRBV5-1 with TRBJ2-7, with 14 bases lining up with TRBD2. V trimming: 0 bases; J trimming: 3 bases; junction bases outside the gene matches: 5. The V gene's germline CDR1 is SGHRS and CDR2 YFSETQ. The length of the CDR3 is 17 residues. In DNA form, the CDR3 reads TGCGCCAGCAGCTTGGCTGGGACTAGCGGGAGTCTCTACGAGCAGTACTTC. Translating gives CASSLAGTSGSLYEQYF.

This clone was seen a single time. This chain joins TRBV5-6 and TRBJ2-7; no reliable D call. The ends were cut back, 0 bases at V and 6 bases at J, with 4 bases in the middle. Germline V lookup: CDR1 SGHDT, CDR2 YYEEEE. The CDR3 has 11 amino acids. In DNA form, the CDR3 reads TGTGCCAGCAGCTTGGCGGGCGAGCAGTACTTC. Its protein product is CASSLAGEQYF.

This clone was counted once. This rearrangement joins TRBV24-1 to TRBJ1-1; D remains unclear. From germline, CDR1 is KGHDR and CDR2 SFDVKD. V lost 6 bases and J lost 6, with 13 bases in between. The CDR3 has 13 amino acids. The CDR3, as DNA: TGTGCCACCAGTCCCGGGGTAAGCGCTGAAGCTTTCTTT. The encoded protein is CATSPGVSAEAFF.

The V call is TRBV6-5, the J call TRBJ1-1; D unclear. Per germline, CDR1 MNHEY and CDR2 SVGAGI. This CDR3 has 12 residues. V was clipped by 6 bases and J by 7 bases, with 12 bases between them. Here the CDR3 DNA reads TGTGCCAGCAGCCGCGTGACGGATGAAGCTTTCTTT. This translates into CASSRVTDEAFF.

In its sample, this clone was seen once. The V and J genes are TRBV27 and TRBJ2-1, with 10 bases that match TRBD1. The V gene end was trimmed by 4 bases and the J gene end by 6 bases; junction bases not matched to a gene: 9. The length of the CDR3 is 16 residues. Germline lookup yields CDR1 MNHEY and CDR2 SMNVEV (reference sequence). For the CDR3, the DNA is TGTGCCAGCAGTTCCGCGGGACAGGGGATCGGCAATGAGCAGTTCTTC. It encodes CASSSAGQGIGNEQFF.

V and J are TRBV19 and TRBJ1-1; TRBD1 aligns across 12 bases. CDR1 is LNHDA, CDR2 SQIVND, per germline (reference sequence). The junction had 5 bases not matched to a gene; V was cut back by 6 bases and J by 6 bases. This CDR3 region has 14 residues. In DNA, the CDR3 is TGTGCCAGTAGCACGGGACAGGGGGCCCCTGAAGCTTTCTTT. This sequence encodes CASSTGQGAPEAFF.

This clone came up once. J is TRBJ1-6 and V is TRBV9; D ambiguous. The CDR3 spans 14 residues. V lost 4 bases and J 5 bases, leaving 10 bases between the germline ends. CDR1 is SGDLS and CDR2 is YYNGEE in the germline V gene. The CDR3 here is CASSPAPHNSPLHF. In nucleotides, the CDR3 is TGTGCCAGCAGCCCGGCGCCCCATAATTCACCCCTCCACTTT.